A single sample gave rise to the 29 T cell receptor beta chains below, sequenced in a study of cytomegalovirus exposure and HLA in healthy donors. This PCR relied on a set of 60 Vbeta primers and 13 Jbeta primers. Measured with immunoSEQ multiplex PCR; TCRdb has only the in-frame clones, and not every one. The sample data list fewer than 250,000 clones. The sample was PBMCs. These receptors came from a woman aged 25 to 39 in good health and CMV-seropositive.

This chain joins TRBV4-1 and TRBJ2-1; 8 positions agree with TRBD2. The CDR3 length is 16 residues. The germline CDR1 and CDR2 sequences are MGHRA and YSYEKL. J lost 4 bases, V lost 0 bases, and 5 bases had no gene match. CDR3 nucleotide sequence: TGCGCCAGCAGCCAAGATTCGGGACTAGTTTACAATGAGCAGTTCTTC. Translated: CASSQDSGLVYNEQFF.

CDR3 region: CASSSPPGVPFNSEQYF. CDR3 sequence (DNA): TGCGCCAGCAGCTCTCCCCCAGGGGTCCCTTTTAATAGTGAGCAGTACTTC. The chain couples TRBV5-1 to TRBJ2-7, with D perhaps TRBD1 (6 bases). The length of the CDR3 is 17 residues. CDR1 is SGHRS and CDR2 is YFSETQ in the germline V gene. Deletions cut 3 bases from V and 7 bases from J, with 26 bases between.

The CDR3 protein is CASSVSLGTDNYGYTF. Here the CDR3 DNA reads TGTGCCAGCAGTGTGAGCCTTGGGACAGATAACTATGGCTACACCTTC. The chain couples TRBV6-1 to TRBJ1-2; TRBD1 agrees at 7 bases. Germline loops: CDR1 MNHNS, CDR2 SASEGT. The CDR3 totals 16 residues. After removal of 4 bases from V and 1 base from J, the junction contained 9 bases not matched to a gene.

This chain connects TRBV7-6 to TRBJ1-3, with D uncertain. Trimming took off 4 bases at V and 8 bases at J, with 9 bases between the two ends. Looked up from germline, CDR1 is SGHVS and CDR2 is FNYEAQ. The CDR3 extends over 12 amino acids. The CDR3 DNA reads TGTGCCAGCAGCTACGAGCCACACACCATATATTTT. Its translation is CASSYEPHTIYF.

With regard to this clone: Distinct nucleotide sequences in the sample also encode this CDR3. J is TRBJ1-4 and V is TRBV5-1; D not certain. V was trimmed by 4 bases and J by 0 bases, leaving 7 bases between them. This CDR3 has 14 residues. The V gene's germline CDR1 is SGHRS and CDR2 YFSETQ. The CDR3 DNA reads TGCGCCAGCAGCCCGGGAGCAACTAATGAAAAACTGTTTTTT. Amino acid sequence: CASSPGATNEKLFF.

The rearrangement joins TRBV4-1 to TRBJ2-5, with TRBD1 identical over 10 bases. CDR3 length equals 16 residues. Losses at the gene ends were 2 bases for V and 5 bases for J; bases not matched to a gene: 8. Germline assignment: CDR1 MGHRA and CDR2 YSYEKL. CDR3 sequence reads: CASSQWGQGISETQYF. As DNA, the CDR3 is TGCGCCAGCAGCCAATGGGGACAGGGGATATCGGAGACCCAGTACTTC.

The chain carries TRBV18 and TRBJ2-5, with 8 bases lining up with TRBD2. Trimming removed 6 bases from V and 3 bases from J; junction bases left unmatched: 9. The germline CDR1 and CDR2 sequences are KGHSH and LQKENI. The length of the CDR3 is 15 residues. Here the CDR3 reads CASSLSGGGEETQYF. The CDR3 DNA sequence: TGTGCCAGCTCCCTAAGCGGGGGAGGCGAAGAGACCCAGTACTTC.

The chain employs TRBV7-2 and TRBJ2-7, with 8 nucleotides matching TRBD1. Germline CDR1 and CDR2: SGHTA and FQGNSA. The J segment lost 2 bases and the V segment lost 4 bases, leaving 13 bases of the junction unmatched. This CDR3 is 17 amino acids long. CDR3 loop: CASSYLSGGGAAYEQYF. The CDR3 region has the DNA TGTGCCAGCAGCTACCTCTCAGGGGGCGGGGCGGCCTACGAGCAGTACTTC.

The chain links TRBV6-6 to TRBJ2-7; maybe TRBD1 (7 bases). The germline gives CDR1 MNHNY, CDR2 SVGAGI (reference sequence). The CDR3 is 13 residues long. V lost 6 bases and J 3 bases, leaving 12 bases between the germline ends. In DNA, the CDR3 is TGTGCCAGCAGGCGGGACAGCAACTACGAGCAGTACTTC. This encodes CASRRDSNYEQYF.

The J gene is TRBJ2-5, the V gene TRBV5-1; 10 positions agree with TRBD2. This CDR3 comprises 15 residues. Germline-derived CDR1 and CDR2 are SGHRS and YFSETQ. Trimming at V came to 4 bases and at J to 4 bases, leaving 7 bases not matched to a gene. The CDR3 coding sequence is TGCGCCAGCAGCGTCCTAGCGGGAGCTTCAGAGACCCAGTACTTC. Protein product: CASSVLAGASETQYF.

The chain employs TRBV5-4 and TRBJ1-1; D might be TRBD1 (5 bases). The CDR3 is made up of 16 amino acids. V lost 5 bases to trimming and J lost 0 bases, with 17 bases between them. The germline CDR1 and CDR2 sequences are SGHNT and YYREEE (reference sequence). CDR3 in DNA: TGTGCCAGCAGTTCAGCCTCCGGGGGAATGAACACTGAAGCTTTCTTT. This translates into CASSSASGGMNTEAFF.

J is TRBJ2-5 and V is TRBV4-3; TRBD1 aligns across 8 bases. The end of the DNA aligns better with TRBJ2-7, so the J call may be wrong. Germline values: CDR1 LGHNA, CDR2 YSLEER. CDR3 size: 16 residues. Here the CDR3 DNA reads TGCGCCAGCAGCCAAGGCCCCGGGACAGGCGGTTACGAGCAGTACTTC. It is translated as CASSQGPGTGGYEQYF.

The gene calls are TRBV7-9 and TRBJ1-1; D remains unclear. Trimming pared 2 bases from V and 1 base from J, leaving 14 bases between. From germline, CDR1 is SEHNR and CDR2 FQNEAQ (reference sequence). CDR3 length: 16 residues. CDR3 nucleotide sequence: TGTGCCAGCAGCTTATACGGGAATAAGAAGAACACTGAAGCTTTCTTT. This sequence encodes CASSLYGNKKNTEAFF.

The chain employs TRBV30 and TRBJ2-3, with 13 bases fitting TRBD2. Per germline, CDR1 GTSNPN and CDR2 SVGIG (reference sequence). With V trimmed by 6 bases and J by 3 bases, 3 bases remained unmatched. The CDR3 runs 14 residues. The CDR3, as DNA: TGTGCCTGTTGGACTAGCGGGAGAACAGATACGCAGTATTTT. Its protein is CACWTSGRTDTQYF.

This chain uses TRBV5-4 with TRBJ2-7; 12 bases are a match to TRBD1. The CDR3 length is 15 residues. The germline V gene encodes CDR1 SGHNT and CDR2 YYREEE (reference sequence). V lost 4 bases to trimming and J lost 4 bases; unmatched junction nucleotides: 6. The CDR3: CASSPPGQGAYEQYF. For the CDR3, the DNA is TGTGCCAGCAGCCCTCCGGGACAGGGGGCTTACGAGCAGTACTTC. The full variable domain, completed using reference TRBV5-4 and TRBJ2-7, is ETGVTQSPTHLIKTRGQQVTLRCSSQSGHNTVSWYQQALGQGPQFIFQYYREEENGRGNFPPRFSGLQFPNYSSELNVNALELDDSALYLCASSPPGQGAYEQYFGPGTRLTVT.

This chain uses TRBV7-9 with TRBJ1-2, with 10 bases aligning to TRBD1. The J segment lost 6 bases and the V segment lost 4 bases, leaving 8 bases of the junction unmatched. In germline, CDR1 is SEHNR, CDR2 FQNEAQ (reference sequence). The CDR3 has 15 residues. The CDR3 region is CASSSPGDRGDGYTF. CDR3 nucleotide sequence: TGTGCCAGCAGCTCGCCAGGGGACAGGGGCGATGGCTACACCTTC.

The rearrangement joins TRBV11-1 to TRBJ2-2; D is ambiguous. Germline V gives CDR1 SGHAT, CDR2 FQDESV (reference sequence). The CDR3 loop spans 13 amino acids. V gave up 4 bases and J gave up 2 bases, with 5 bases separating them. CDR3: CASSYLNTGELFF. The CDR3 nucleotides read TGTGCCAGCAGCTATCTTAACACCGGGGAGCTGTTTTTT. The complete variable domain, with remaining parts taken from reference TRBV11-1 and TRBJ2-2, reads EAEVAQSPRYKITEKSQAVAFWCDPISGHATLYWYRQILGQGPELLVQFQDESVVDDSQLPKDRFSAERLKGVDSTLKIQPAELGDSAMYLCASSYLNTGELFFGEGSRLTVL.

The chain has TRBV27 and TRBJ2-7, with D perhaps matching TRBD2 (6 bases). CDR1 and CDR2 from the germline V gene are MNHEY and SMNVEV (reference sequence). With 3 bases removed from V and 3 bases from J, the gap between germline ends came to 15 bases. The CDR3 covers 15 residues. For the CDR3, the DNA is TGTGCCAGCAGTTTTCTCCGGGAGTCCCTCTACGAGCAGTACTTC. Protein sequence: CASSFLRESLYEQYF.

The chain carries TRBV30 and TRBJ2-5; possibly TRBD1 for D (8 bases). The CDR3 is 16 residues long. Trimming pared 0 bases from V and 2 bases from J, leaving 16 bases between. Germline values: CDR1 GTSNPN, CDR2 SVGIG (reference sequence). The CDR3 region is CAWSVAGTGPQETQYF. CDR3 coding DNA: TGTGCCTGGAGTGTAGCGGGGACAGGACCTCAAGAGACCCAGTACTTC.

The CDR3 spells CASSWGQGRSNQPQHF. DNA of the CDR3: TGTGCCAGCAGCTGGGGACAGGGTCGTAGCAATCAGCCCCAGCATTTT. This chain uses TRBV28 with TRBJ1-5; 9 bases line up with TRBD1. Looked up from germline, CDR1 is MDHEN and CDR2 is SYDVKM. With V trimmed by 6 bases and J by 0 bases, 6 bases remained unmatched. The CDR3 extends over 16 amino acids. Drawing the rest from reference TRBV28 and TRBJ1-5, the complete variable domain is DVKVTQSSRYLVKRTGEKVFLECVQDMDHENMFWYRQDPGLGLRLIYFSYDVKMKEKGDIPEGYSVSREKKERFSLILESASTNQTSMYLCASSWGQGRSNQPQHFGDGTRLSIL.

The V call is TRBV30, the J call TRBJ2-7; a weak D match, TRBD2 (5 bases). CDR1 is GTSNPN, CDR2 SVGIG, per germline (reference sequence). V was shortened by 3 bases and J by 2 bases, with 14 bases between the two germline ends. The CDR3 runs 14 residues. CDR3 loop: CAWSVGVRAYEQYF. DNA for the CDR3: TGTGCCTGGAGCGTAGGAGTGCGGGCCTACGAGCAGTACTTC.

Note on this clone: Other DNA sequences in this sample translate to the same CDR3. The J gene is TRBJ1-2, the V gene TRBV2; D is unclear. Germline assignment: CDR1 SNHLY and CDR2 FYNNEI. The length of the CDR3 is 11 residues. Trimming removed 6 bases at V and 3 bases at J, with 5 bases between. CDR3 in amino acids: CASRRDYGYTF. The CDR3, as DNA: TGTGCCAGCAGGAGAGACTATGGCTACACCTTC.

This chain joins TRBV5-1 and TRBJ2-5; 14 positions match TRBD2. J lost 2 bases, V lost 4 bases, and 4 bases had no gene match. The CDR3 spans 16 residues. Germline V gives CDR1 SGHRS, CDR2 YFSETQ. CDR3 in DNA: TGCGCCAGCAGCCTATGGACTAGCGGGGGGCAAGAGACCCAGTACTTC. Amino acids: CASSLWTSGGQETQYF.

The chain employs TRBV18 and TRBJ1-3; D uncertain. V was clipped by 2 bases and J by 0 bases, with 8 bases between them. The CDR3 covers 15 residues. CDR1 and CDR2 (germline): KGHSH, LQKENI. The CDR3 DNA is TGTGCCAGCTCACCAGGGAGTATCTCTGGAAACACCATATATTTT. It is translated as CASSPGSISGNTIYF.

V usage is TRBV18 and J usage is TRBJ2-1; D perhaps matches TRBD2 (5 bases). V was shortened by 2 bases and J by 0 bases, with 17 bases between the two germline ends. The CDR3 runs to 18 residues. Germline V gives CDR1 KGHSH, CDR2 LQKENI. The DNA of the CDR3 is TGTGCCAGCTCACCAGGCGGAACGGGAATCAGCTCCTACAATGAGCAGTTCTTC. Amino acid sequence: CASSPGGTGISSYNEQFF.

The V and J genes are TRBV5-1 and TRBJ2-5, with D possibly matching TRBD1 (5 bases). V lost 4 bases and J 5 bases, leaving 21 bases between the germline ends. The CDR3 runs to 16 residues. From germline, CDR1 is SGHRS and CDR2 YFSETQ. This chain's CDR3 is CASSVGPQGSGETQYF. The CDR3 DNA reads as TGCGCCAGCAGCGTTGGGCCCCAGGGTTCCGGGGAGACCCAGTACTTC.

The chain has TRBV7-9 and TRBJ1-1; D uncertain. Germline lookup yields CDR1 SEHNR and CDR2 FQNEAQ (reference sequence). The CDR3 is 19 amino acids. Trimming took off 0 bases at V and 4 bases at J, with 24 bases between the two ends. The CDR3 nucleotides are TGTGCCAGCAGCTTAGCTGTCGTTCGGGAGGCTCTGTTGGGCACTGAAGCTTTCTTT. It translates to CASSLAVVREALLGTEAFF.

In the case of this clone: Other DNA sequences of this sample code for an identical CDR3. The rearrangement uses TRBV6-5 and TRBJ1-2; TRBD1 matches 7 bases. Germline loops: CDR1 MNHEY, CDR2 SVGAGI. CDR3 length: 13 amino acids. The junction had 1 base not matched to a gene; V was cut back by 4 bases and J by 2 bases. The CDR3 loop reads CASSLQGNYGYTF. The DNA for the CDR3 is TGTGCCAGCAGTTTACAGGGGAACTATGGCTACACCTTC.

V usage is TRBV6-1 and J usage is TRBJ1-5; the match to TRBD1 covers 8 bases. CDR1 is MNHNS, CDR2 SASEGT, per germline. The CDR3 is 12 amino acids. The V segment lost 9 bases and the J segment 5 bases; nucleotides outside the gene matches: 3. CDR3 protein: CASTTGDQPQHF. In nucleotides, the CDR3 is TGTGCCAGTACGACAGGGGATCAGCCCCAGCATTTT.